Below are 32 T cell receptor beta chains sequenced from a single sample in a study of response to subunit inactivated influenza vaccine. TCRdb recomputed calls from the RT-PCR reads with MiXCR, one row per CDR3 protein. The data contain 550,000 to 800,000 distinct CDR3 sequences, roughly 13% of them singletons. The sequences come from PBMCs from blood, collected roughly 15 days before vaccination. The receptors were sampled from a man aged 50-59 years who received an inactivated influenza vaccine.

This clonotype has at least ten counts. This chain links TRBV20-1 with TRBJ2-1, with 12 bases identical to TRBD2. V was pared by 5 bases and J by 8 bases, with 10 bases of the junction left unmatched. CDR3 length equals 15 residues. Germline V gene lookup returns CDR1 DFQATT and CDR2 SNEGSKA (reference sequence). The CDR3 nucleotides read TGCAGTGCTCTTAAACTAGCGGGAGGCTCGGATGAGCAGTTCTTC. Translating it yields CSALKLAGGSDEQFF.

This clonotype came up a few times. The rearrangement joins TRBV29-1 to TRBJ2-5, with D uncertain. This CDR3 spans 11 amino acids. The germline V gene encodes CDR1 SQVTM and CDR2 ANQGSEA. The germline V and J ends were trimmed by 4 bases and 0 bases, with 3 bases remaining between them. The CDR3 loop reads CSVAHQETQYF. CDR3 DNA: TGCAGCGTTGCTCACCAAGAGACCCAGTACTTC.

The rearrangement joins TRBV5-1 to TRBJ2-7; 8 bases match TRBD2. The CDR3 length is 15 residues. Germline CDR1 SGHRS, CDR2 YFSETQ. The V segment lost 7 bases and the J segment 1 base; nucleotides outside the gene matches: 10. This chain's CDR3 is CASRLIGRESYEQYF. The CDR3 coding sequence is TGCGCCAGCCGACTCATCGGGAGGGAGTCCTACGAGCAGTACTTC.

The chain has TRBV12-3 or TRBV12-4 and TRBJ2-3, with TRBD2 matching over 7 bases. The CDR3 contains 15 residues. V lost 0 bases and J lost 3; bases outside the gene matches: 3. DNA for the CDR3: TGTGCCAGCAGTTTAGCGCGGGGGAAAACAGATACGCAGTATTTT. It codes for CASSLARGKTDTQYF.

This clonotype was recorded a few times. The chain combines TRBV20-1 with TRBJ1-5; the D gene is possibly TRBD1 (5 bases). Looked up from germline, CDR1 is DFQATT and CDR2 is SNEGSKA (reference sequence). Trimming pared 8 bases from V and 5 bases from J, leaving 19 bases between. This CDR3 has 14 residues. CDR3 sequence (DNA): TGCAGTACCCCCAGGGTAAATGACGATCAGCCCCAGCATTTT. It codes for CSTPRVNDDQPQHF.

This sequence joins TRBV7-9 and TRBJ2-5; D unclear. The germline V and J ends were trimmed by 1 base and 2 bases, with 14 bases remaining between them. Per the germline V gene, CDR1 is SEHNR and CDR2 is FQNEAQ (reference sequence). CDR3 size: 16 residues. The CDR3: CASSLGAGRKQETQYF. In DNA, the CDR3 is TGTGCCAGCAGCTTAGGAGCAGGTCGAAAGCAAGAGACCCAGTACTTC.

This clonotype has at least ten counts. The chain recombines TRBV7-9 with TRBJ2-5; no reliable D call. This CDR3 has 15 residues. Trimming stripped 3 bases from V and 0 bases from J, with 11 bases between. Germline V gene lookup returns CDR1 SEHNR and CDR2 FQNEAQ (reference sequence). Written as DNA, the CDR3 is TGTGCCAGCAGCTTTTTTAGGCGGAACCAAGAGACCCAGTACTTC. As protein: CASSFFRRNQETQYF.

This clonotype was counted many times. The V gene is TRBV5-5, the J gene TRBJ1-4, with 9 bases aligning to TRBD1. CDR1 and CDR2 from the germline V gene are SGHKS and YYEKEE (reference sequence). The CDR3 extends over 15 amino acids. V trimming: 4 bases; J trimming: 7 bases; junction bases outside the gene matches: 8. As DNA, the CDR3 is TGTGCCAGCAGCCTACCGGGACAGGGTGGTGAAAAACTGTTTTTT. Protein: CASSLPGQGGEKLFF.

This chain joins TRBV5-1 and TRBJ2-1, with 12 bases lining up with TRBD2. CDR1 is SGHRS, CDR2 YFSETQ, per germline. The CDR3 is 16 amino acids. Germline trimming cut 4 bases from V and 1 base from J; bases unmatched to any gene: 3. The CDR3: CASSPTSGGSYNEQFF. For the CDR3, the DNA is TGCGCCAGCAGCCCTACTAGCGGGGGGTCCTACAATGAGCAGTTCTTC. The full variable domain, rest sourced from reference TRBV5-1 and TRBJ2-1, is KAGVTQTPRYLIKTRGQQVTLSCSPISGHRSVSWYQQTPGQGLQFLFEYFSETQRNKGNFPGRFSGRQFSNSRSEMNVSTLELGDSALYLCASSPTSGGSYNEQFFGPGTRLTVL.

CDR3 bases: TGCAGTGCTAGAGATGGGGGGCCGGGCACCGGGGAGCTGTTTTTT. The encoded protein is CSARDGGPGTGELFF. V and J are TRBV20-1 and TRBJ2-2, with D perhaps assigned TRBD1 or TRBD2 (6 bases each). Per germline, CDR1 DFQATT and CDR2 SNEGSKA (reference sequence). The length of the CDR3 is 15 residues. V lost 0 bases to trimming and J lost 4 bases, with 12 bases between them.

This clonotype has more than one count but fewer than ten. The chain links TRBV5-6 to TRBJ2-5, with a weak D call TRBD1 (5 bases). With 3 bases removed from V and 0 bases from J, the gap between germline ends came to 12 bases. This CDR3 has 15 residues. CDR1 SGHDT and CDR2 YYEEEE come from the germline V gene. The CDR3 here is CASSYPGSYQETQYF. The DNA of the CDR3 is TGTGCCAGCAGCTACCCAGGGTCGTACCAAGAGACCCAGTACTTC.

This sequence joins TRBV12-5 and TRBJ2-5, with 10 bases lining up with TRBD1. V was clipped by 5 bases and J by 5 bases; unmatched bases: 20. CDR3 length equals 19 residues. Germline CDR1 is LGHNT and CDR2 is FRNRAP. CDR3 sequence (DNA): TGTGCTAGTGGTCAGGGACAGGGGACGGAGGATTTTAAGTGGGAGACCCAGTACTTC. Translated, it gives CASGQGQGTEDFKWETQYF.

This clonotype was found many times. The chain combines TRBV7-2 with TRBJ2-5, with D unresolved. The CDR3 sequence is 13 residues long. Germline V gene lookup returns CDR1 SGHTA and CDR2 FQGNSA. Trimming left V 4 bases short and J 1 base short, with 7 bases between. The CDR3, as DNA: TGTGCCAGCAGCTCCGGGCTCCAAGAGACCCAGTACTTC. Translation: CASSSGLQETQYF.

This clonotype was seen a few times. The chain couples TRBV7-7 to TRBJ2-5; 10 bases are a match to TRBD2. Trimming at V came to 8 bases and at J to 5 bases, leaving 11 bases not matched to a gene. Germline-derived CDR1 and CDR2 are SSHAT and FNYEAQ (reference sequence). The CDR3 contains 15 residues. Written as DNA, the CDR3 is TGTGCCAGCGCCAGCGGGAGGGCCCTTAAGGAGACCCAGTACTTC. Protein product: CASASGRALKETQYF.

The chain recombines TRBV7-9 with TRBJ2-5; D possibly corresponds to TRBD2 (5 bases). V lost 5 bases, J lost 5 bases, and 15 bases lay in between. Germline values: CDR1 SEHNR, CDR2 FQNEAQ (reference sequence). The CDR3 contains 14 residues. CDR3 protein: CASSAPGSSETQYF. CDR3 in DNA: TGTGCCAGCAGCGCTCCTGGGAGTAGCGAGACCCAGTACTTC.

This clonotype showed up just a few times. This rearrangement joins TRBV20-1 to TRBJ2-1, with TRBD2 identical over 15 bases. Trimming at V came to 6 bases and at J to 7 bases, leaving 16 bases not matched to a gene. Per the germline V gene, CDR1 is DFQATT and CDR2 is SNEGSKA (reference sequence). This CDR3 is built from 18 residues. CDR3 region: CSAALQLGTSGRRNEQFF. For the CDR3, the DNA is TGCAGTGCCGCTTTACAACTAGGGACTAGCGGGAGGAGGAATGAGCAGTTCTTC.

The rearrangement uses TRBV6-5 and TRBJ2-5, with 12 bases fitting TRBD2. The germline V gene has CDR1 MNHEY and CDR2 SVGAGI. V was clipped by 0 bases and J by 5 bases; unmatched bases: 13. CDR3 size: 19 residues. CDR3 DNA: TGTGCCAGCAGTTACTCAAGACTAGCGGGGGTCACCCTTCAGGAGACCCAGTACTTC. Protein: CASSYSRLAGVTLQETQYF.

This clonotype has only a few counts. CDR3 in amino acids: CASSTTGTSASGDTGELFF. DNA for the CDR3: TGTGCCAGCAGCACAACCGGGACTAGCGCCTCAGGCGACACCGGGGAGCTGTTTTTT. The genes are TRBV4-2 and TRBJ2-2, with 10 nucleotides matching TRBD2. J lost 3 bases, V lost 5 bases, and 15 bases had no gene match. CDR3 length equals 19 residues. The germline CDR1 and CDR2 sequences are LGHNA and YNFKEQ.

This clonotype came up a few times. The rearrangement uses TRBV4-2 and TRBJ2-3; D ambiguous. Germline loops: CDR1 LGHNA, CDR2 YNFKEQ. The CDR3 is 14 amino acids. The V gene lost 2 bases and the J gene lost 8 bases, with 14 bases spanning the gap. This CDR3 is CASSQFGPPGTQYF. CDR3 nucleotides: TGTGCCAGCAGCCAATTCGGCCCCCCGGGTACGCAGTATTTT.

The gene calls are TRBV20-1 and TRBJ1-5; D may be TRBD1 (5 bases). CDR1 is DFQATT and CDR2 is SNEGSKA in the germline V gene (reference sequence). V lost 6 bases to trimming and J lost 3 bases, with 12 bases between them. This CDR3 has 13 amino acids. CDR3 DNA sequence: TGCAGTGCCCCAGGGAGAGACAATCAGCCCCAGCATTTT. As protein: CSAPGRDNQPQHF.

This clonotype has more than one count but fewer than ten. The genes are TRBV20-1 and TRBJ2-5, with D perhaps matching TRBD1 (6 bases). The CDR3 contains 13 residues. V was cut by 7 bases and J by 1 base, with 13 bases left in between. Germline V gives CDR1 DFQATT, CDR2 SNEGSKA (reference sequence). CDR3 region: CSVPMDSQETQYF. CDR3 DNA: TGCAGTGTTCCGATGGACAGCCAAGAGACCCAGTACTTC.

This clonotype was detected ten times or more. The junction differs from germline at one of its ends, possibly a read error. The chain couples TRBV4-3 to TRBJ2-7; TRBD1 aligns across 7 bases. The CDR3 sequence is 13 residues long. In germline, CDR1 is LGHNA, CDR2 YSLEER. The CDR3 nucleotides are TGTGCCAGCAGCCAAGACAGGGCCTACGAGCAGTACTTC. Amino acid sequence: CASSQDRAYEQYF.

This clonotype was observed a handful of times. The chain recombines TRBV20-1 with TRBJ2-5; 8 bases line up with TRBD1. The trim removed 3 bases at V and 4 bases at J, leaving 10 bases unmatched. Germline V gene data show CDR1 as DFQATT and CDR2 as SNEGSKA (reference sequence). CDR3 length: 15 residues. CDR3 DNA: TGCAGTGCTAGGTCCCAGGGGGCGCGGTTAGAGACCCAGTACTTC. This encodes CSARSQGARLETQYF.

This clonotype was detected a few times. The chain has TRBV6-1 and TRBJ2-3, with 8 positions matching TRBD2. The germline CDR1 and CDR2 sequences are MNHNS and SASEGT. With 5 bases clipped from V and 1 base from J, the junction kept 2 bases outside the gene matches. There are 14 residues in the CDR3. The CDR3 region is CASSSGGGTDTQYF. The CDR3 DNA follows: TGTGCCAGCAGTAGCGGGGGAGGCACAGATACGCAGTATTTT.

This chain connects TRBV29-1 to TRBJ2-7, with D perhaps TRBD1 (5 bases). Germline CDR1 and CDR2: SQVTM and ANQGSEA. Trimming removed 1 base from V and 4 bases from J, with 20 bases in between. The CDR3 spans 16 residues. The CDR3 reads CSVEGLPDSKVYEQYF. CDR3 sequence (DNA): TGCAGCGTTGAAGGACTCCCCGACAGCAAGGTTTACGAGCAGTACTTC.

The V call is TRBV20-1, the J call TRBJ2-1; D perhaps matches TRBD2 (5 bases). Germline values: CDR1 DFQATT, CDR2 SNEGSKA (reference sequence). Trimming removed 3 bases from V and 9 bases from J, with 12 bases in between. The CDR3 extends over 12 amino acids. The CDR3 loop reads CSARGVVPEQFF. CDR3 bases: TGCAGTGCTAGGGGAGTAGTCCCTGAGCAGTTCTTC.

The rearrangement links TRBV4-1 to TRBJ2-7, with no clear D. Deletions cut 0 bases from V and 5 bases from J, with 11 bases between. Germline assignment: CDR1 MGHRA and CDR2 YSYEKL. CDR3 size: 14 residues. This CDR3 is CASSQDTARDEQYF. Written as DNA, the CDR3 is TGCGCCAGCAGCCAAGATACAGCTCGGGACGAGCAGTACTTC.

The rearrangement links TRBV7-2 to TRBJ2-7, with a weak D call TRBD1 (5 bases). Germline CDR1 and CDR2: SGHTA and FQGNSA. Between the trimmed V and J ends, which lost 7 bases and 2 bases, there was a span of 15 bases. The CDR3 is made up of 14 amino acids. CDR3 in amino acids: CASTLHQGPYEQYF. The CDR3 DNA is TGTGCCAGCACCCTCCACCAGGGTCCCTACGAGCAGTACTTC.

This clonotype was observed many times. The gene calls are TRBV27 and TRBJ2-5; TRBD2 is a possible D gene (5 bases). The CDR3 is made up of 15 amino acids. Germline CDR1 and CDR2: MNHEY and SMNVEV (reference sequence). The V end was cut by 6 bases, the J end by 2 bases, with 16 bases between. CDR3 nucleotide sequence: TGTGCCAGCAGCCCTAGAACCACTAGACAAGAGACCCAGTACTTC. As protein: CASSPRTTRQETQYF.

The CDR3 loop reads CASSLDPLSGRKGNEQFF. Written as DNA, the CDR3 is TGTGCCAGCAGCTTAGATCCCCTTAGCGGGAGGAAGGGGAATGAGCAGTTCTTC. V gene TRBV11-2 combines with J gene TRBJ2-1; 10 bases fit TRBD2. CDR1 SGHAT and CDR2 FQNNGV come from the germline V gene. The CDR3 extends over 18 amino acids. V was pared by 0 bases and J by 7 bases, with 12 bases of the junction left unmatched.

This clonotype was recorded many times. The chain recombines TRBV4-3 with TRBJ1-1, with a tentative D call TRBD1 (6 bases). The V and J ends lost 3 bases and 1 base respectively, with 18 bases between them. The CDR3 totals 17 residues. Per germline, CDR1 LGHNA and CDR2 YSLEER. DNA for the CDR3: TGCGCCAGCAGCCATTCCCCGGGGACACCTTGGAACACTGAAGCTTTCTTT. It codes for CASSHSPGTPWNTEAFF.

The chain has TRBV2 and TRBJ2-1, with D unclear. The CDR3 is made up of 15 amino acids. V was cut by 1 base and J by 4 bases, with 11 bases left in between. The germline CDR1 and CDR2 sequences are SNHLY and FYNNEI. CDR3 sequence: CASSEGKAPYNEQFF. The CDR3 nucleotides are TGTGCCAGCAGTGAAGGTAAAGCCCCGTACAATGAGCAGTTCTTC.